These T cell receptor beta chains were read from a single sample in a study of response to subunit inactivated influenza vaccine. TCRdb reprocessed the RT-PCR reads via MiXCR and lists one record per CDR3 protein. The table shows hundreds of thousands of distinct CDR3 sequences, with around 25% occurring only once. The material sequenced was CD4+ T cells sorted from PBMCs, taken 5 days after vaccination. These receptors originate from a man aged 45-65 years who received an inactivated influenza vaccine. Each CDR3 is given without its conserved first and last residue.

TRBV3-1,10,ASSHSGSEQY
TRBV5-1,13,ASSYTGVLGETQY
TRBV4-3,16,ASSQDLTGGGHQETQY
TRBV7-9,14,ASVASGTGGMYEQY
TRBV7-2,11,ASSLWGVPEQF
TRBV29-1,10,SVGQGLYEQY
TRBV6-2/TRBV6-3,12,ASSSLAGGNEQF
TRBV10-3,11,AISDERAGEQF
TRBV5-1,12,ASSTGTASYEQY
TRBV7-9,14,ASRPGPGRSEETQY
TRBV27,11,ASSDRVSRPQH
TRBV28,14,ASSRGSGTGNTEAF
TRBV11-2,11,ASSADSTDTQY
TRBV5-6,14,ASRPQKAGGWNEQF
TRBV7-6,17,ASSPRTSGGPRGTGELF
TRBV5-1,11,ASSSRDTDTQY
TRBV27,10,ASSFTGLEQF
TRBV5-1,13,ASNAQGTNTGELF
TRBV5-1,13,ASSATPPSTDTQY
TRBV10-3,14,AISEGLAGNTDTQY
TRBV6-1,11,ASSPGGRYEQY
TRBV9,13,ASSVGTGVFPIQY
TRBV20-1,11,SARPGSSYEQY
TRBV5-1,15,ASSLDSLQSGANVLT
TRBV4-2,15,ASSLSSGGSSYNEQF
TRBV5-1,12,ASSLAGASTEAF
TRBV28,15,ASSPLSGRVNYNEQF
TRBV14,18,ASSPRPGSGSLGRSYEQY
TRBV29-1,10,SLQSGAETQY
TRBV6-1,13,ASSEAELAGETQY
TRBV6-1,14,ASSEALGGNTGELF
TRBV7-9,14,ASSWGQGARDTEAF
TRBV5-1,12,ASSPDSLNQPQH
TRBV4-1,16,ASSQDMGNSASGDTQY
TRBV20-1,13,SAYNPSRRGYEQY
TRBV12-3/TRBV12-4,13,ASSSREFSYNEQF
TRBV14,12,ASSQDPRSDEQF